This T cell receptor beta chain derives from a study of shared clonotypes between healthy human individuals (dated by TCRdb to 2018 to 2020). A note on the overall study: Two women and a few men aged 18 to 49 years were included in the cohort. To increase sequencing depth and limit assay-specific biases, TCR repertoire library preparation and sequencing were carried out by different laboratories using diverse techniques. The study deeply sequenced blood TCR repertoires of five healthy adults to estimate repertoire size and the extent of clonotype sharing between individuals. Per donor, leukapheresis produced somewhere between about 0.94 and 8.9 billion PBMCs. Per donor, three plates each were used for CD4 naive and CD4 memory, two for CD8 naive, and one for CD8 memory.

Donors were healthy HIV-negative adults with no recently reported acute infections or vaccinations. Every donor was a Caucasian adult residing in Nashville, Tennessee, USA. CD4+ T cells were enriched through magnetic negative selection, after which naive cells were positively selected on CD45RA and the remaining negative fraction served as the memory subset. After blood collection by leukapheresis, PBMCs were isolated using Ficoll-Histopaque density gradient centrifugation and then cryopreserved in the vapor phase of liquid nitrogen. Analytical flow cytometry was used to check the purity and quantity of each magnetically sorted T cell population. Genomic DNA was isolated from each sorted fraction and quantified by UV absorbance on a Nanodrop 2000c. Using the deep immunoSEQ assay, TCR CDR3 regions were amplified from genomic DNA by multiplex PCR. For each cell subset, the extracted genomic DNA was distributed evenly across all wells of several immunoSEQ 96-well plates, and each plate served as one replicate. Each replicate PCR for sorted subsets received about 180 ng genomic DNA, equal to roughly 29,000 T cell genomes. Purified libraries were quantified with a Qubit 3.0 fluorometer, sized on a Bioanalyzer 2100, and re-quantified with the KAPA Library Quantification kit. Each immunoSEQ 96-well plate was sequenced on its own single-read 150-cycle Illumina NextSeq 550 flow cell. Under the source paper's analysis protocol: Because the immunoSEQ output included only junctional sequences and no quality scores, the filtering could not be the same as the filtering used for full-length reads. Sequences were annotated with PyIR, a Python wrapper for IgBLAST v1.9, and V/J genes and CDR3 were assigned using IMGT germline references. Reads were removed for weak V/J assignments (E-value above 1e-6), missing CDR3, stop codons, out-of-frame junctions, or ambiguous translated residues. V3J clonotypes were defined as sequences sharing the same inferred V gene, J gene, and CDR3 amino acid sequence. The percentage overlap between two repertoires was calculated by dividing the number of shared unique clonotypes by the size of the smaller repertoire. Three approaches were used to assess repertoire richness: RTK rarefaction, the Chao1 estimator, and Recon v2.1 estimates of unobserved clonotypes. For all TCRbeta clonotypes obtained by the gDNA method from several donors, generation probabilities were computed with OLGA. TCRdb carries this immuneACCESS record with in-frame sequences only. Its versions omit some clonotypes, under half of them owing to an unresolved V gene in the studies checked, with the rest unexplained. For V, J and clone size, that table is used; D and trimming come from the DNA. This sample has about 1.1 million clones in its table, and approximately 80% of those were observed once. 0.89% of the sample goes to the ten largest clones.

Note on this clone: Its target antigen remains unknown. No qualities accompany the bases; no much larger clone lies one base away.

V ends up 2 bases short and J 1 base short, with an unmatched junction base count of 8. Its CDR3 holds 17 amino acids, cysteine through phenylalanine. The retained sequence is limited to the CDR3, 51 bases, with the frame set at the first base. CDR1 SEHNR and CDR2 FQNEAQ were looked up in the germline V gene (reference sequence). The paper's findings and limits, for the study overall: Pairwise subsampling indicated that sequencing depth was expected to affect the degree of clonotype sharing among donors. Sampling was restricted to blood, and TCR repertoires in tissue are likely to differ from TCR repertoires in blood. Because the study included only a small number of donors, the genetic and exposure-history diversity represented was limited. Higher generation probabilities were observed for clonotypes shared by all four sorted-subset donors than for non-shared clonotypes. Incomplete sequencing was indicated by rarefaction of sorted-subset datasets, despite the large sequencing depth. Sharing across several donors was observed for around 5% of naive CD4, under 4% of naive CD8, around 2.5% of memory CD4, and roughly 0.4% of memory CD8 clonotypes. Estimated clonotype richness was generally larger for naive than for memory subsets.

This receptor chain uses TRBV7-9 and TRBJ2-1, with 7 bases matching TRBD1. The sequence was obtained from a young man in good health. Some clones in this sample may be carry-over from other donors' samples. Sequenced material: memory CD4+ T cells from PBMCs. The cell subset or site label here, explained by the study, means: CD45RA-negative fraction. The DNA sequence follows: TGTGCCAGCAGCTTACTCCAGTGGGACAGTTCCTACAATGAGCAGTTCTTC. It translates to CASSLLQWDSSYNEQFF.